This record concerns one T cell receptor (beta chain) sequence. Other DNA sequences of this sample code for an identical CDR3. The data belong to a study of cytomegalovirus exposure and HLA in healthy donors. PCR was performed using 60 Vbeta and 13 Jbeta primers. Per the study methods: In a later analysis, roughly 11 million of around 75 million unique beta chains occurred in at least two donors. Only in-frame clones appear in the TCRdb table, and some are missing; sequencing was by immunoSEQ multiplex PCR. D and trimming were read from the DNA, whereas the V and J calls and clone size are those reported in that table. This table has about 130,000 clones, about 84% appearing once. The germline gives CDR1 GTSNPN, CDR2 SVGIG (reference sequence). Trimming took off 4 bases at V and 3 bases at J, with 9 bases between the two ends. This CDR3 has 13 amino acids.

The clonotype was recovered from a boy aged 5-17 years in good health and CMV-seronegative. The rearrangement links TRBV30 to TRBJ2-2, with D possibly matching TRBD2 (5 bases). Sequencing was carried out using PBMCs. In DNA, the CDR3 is TGTGCCTGGAAGGAGGAGTACACCGGGGAGCTGTTTTTT. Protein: CAWKEEYTGELFF. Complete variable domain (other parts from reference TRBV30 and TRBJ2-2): SQTIHQWPATLVQPVGSPLSLECTVEGTSNPNLYWYRQAAGRGLQLLFYSVGIGQISSEVPQNLSASRPQDRQFILSSKKLLLSDSGFYLCAWKEEYTGELFFGEGSRLTVL.